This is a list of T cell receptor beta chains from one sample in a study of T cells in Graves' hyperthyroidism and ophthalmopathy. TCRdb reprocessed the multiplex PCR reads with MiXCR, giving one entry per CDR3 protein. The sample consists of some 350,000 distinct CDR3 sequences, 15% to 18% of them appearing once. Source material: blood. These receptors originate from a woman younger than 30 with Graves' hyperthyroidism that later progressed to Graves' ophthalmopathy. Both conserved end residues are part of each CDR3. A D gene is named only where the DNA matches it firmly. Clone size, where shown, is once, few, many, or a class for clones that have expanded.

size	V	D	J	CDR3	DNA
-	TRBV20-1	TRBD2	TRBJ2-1	CSAPLAGGGYNEQFF	TGCAGTGCTCCTCTGGCGGGAGGAGGGTACAATGAGCAGTTCTTC
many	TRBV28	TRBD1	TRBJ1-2	CASSSYQGGDYGYTF	TGTGCCAGCAGTTCGTACCAGGGGGGAGACTATGGCTACACCTTC
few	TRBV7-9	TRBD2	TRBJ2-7	CASSKPGLAGISEQYF	TGTGCCAGCAGCAAACCGGGACTAGCGGGAATTTCCGAGCAGTACTTC
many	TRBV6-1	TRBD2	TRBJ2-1	CANLTGTTIEQFF	TGTGCCAATCTTACCGGGACTACTATTGAGCAGTTCTTC
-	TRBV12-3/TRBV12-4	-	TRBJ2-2	CASSFAGELFF	TGTGCCAGCAGTTTTGCCGGGGAGCTGTTTTTT
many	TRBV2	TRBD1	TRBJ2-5	CASTLGTGGSETQYF	TGTGCCAGCACCCTTGGGACAGGGGGGTCAGAGACCCAGTACTTC
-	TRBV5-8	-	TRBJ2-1	CASSVVWADEQFF	TGTGCCAGCAGCGTTGTTTGGGCGGATGAGCAGTTCTTC
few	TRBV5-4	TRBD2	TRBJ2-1	CASSFGTSGNNEQFF	TGTGCCAGCAGTTTCGGAACTAGCGGAAACAATGAGCAGTTCTTC
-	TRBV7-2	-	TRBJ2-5	CASSLGWSAQPHVETQYF	TGTGCCAGCAGCTTAGGTTGGTCGGCGCAGCCTCATGTGGAGACCCAGTACTTC
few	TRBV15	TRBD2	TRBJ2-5	CATSRDLSGEGTQYF	TGTGCCACCAGCAGAGATCTGAGCGGGGAGGGGACCCAGTACTTC
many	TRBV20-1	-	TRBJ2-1	CSASTGTYNEQFF	TGCAGTGCTAGTACCGGCACTTACAATGAGCAGTTCTTC
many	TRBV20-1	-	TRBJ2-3	CSARDLKGTQYF	TGCAGTGCTAGAGATTTGAAGGGAACGCAGTATTTT
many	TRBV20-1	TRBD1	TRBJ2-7	CSASDRGRVYEQYF	TGCAGTGCTTCGGACAGGGGGCGAGTCTACGAGCAGTACTTC
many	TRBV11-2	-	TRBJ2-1	CASSLVALSGNEQFF	TGTGCCAGCAGCTTAGTAGCGCTAAGTGGGAATGAGCAGTTCTTC
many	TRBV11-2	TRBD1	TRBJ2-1	CASSRLDRGHNEQFF	TGTGCCAGCAGTCGATTAGACAGGGGTCACAATGAGCAGTTCTTC
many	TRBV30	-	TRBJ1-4	CAWRWGATNEKLFF	TGTGCCTGGAGGTGGGGAGCAACTAATGAAAAACTGTTTTTT
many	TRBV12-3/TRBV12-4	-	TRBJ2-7	CASSLSHRPYEQYF	TGTGCCAGCAGTTTGAGCCACCGACCCTACGAGCAGTACTTC
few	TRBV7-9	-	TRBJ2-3	CASSKVGDTQYF	TGTGCCAGCAGCAAAGTCGGGGATACGCAGTATTTT
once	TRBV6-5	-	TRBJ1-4	CASSYSGRGDEKLFF	TGTGCCAGCAGTTACTCGGGCAGGGGCGATGAAAAACTGTTTTTT
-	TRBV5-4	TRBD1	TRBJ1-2	CASSGTGGDYGYTF	TGTGCCAGCAGCGGGACAGGGGGCGACTATGGCTACACCTTC
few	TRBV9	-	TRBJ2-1	CASSVDAGLGSYNEQFF	TGTGCCAGCAGCGTAGACGCGGGCCTAGGCTCCTACAATGAGCAGTTCTTC
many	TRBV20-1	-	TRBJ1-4	CSAMQNEKLFF	TGCAGTGCTATGCAGAACGAAAAACTGTTTTTT
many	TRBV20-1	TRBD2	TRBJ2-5	CSGASGSWETQYF	TGCAGTGGGGCTAGCGGGAGTTGGGAGACCCAGTACTTC
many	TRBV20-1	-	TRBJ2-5	CSVTGVIQETQYF	TGCAGTGTTACCGGGGTTATACAAGAGACCCAGTACTTC
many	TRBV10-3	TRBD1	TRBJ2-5	CAISGLRDRGLGQETQYF	TGTGCCATCAGTGGCCTCCGGGACAGGGGGTTGGGGCAAGAGACCCAGTACTTC
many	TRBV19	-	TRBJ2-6	CASRSVGGYGGANVLTF	TGTGCCAGTAGATCGGTGGGTGGTTATGGTGGGGCCAACGTCCTGACTTTC
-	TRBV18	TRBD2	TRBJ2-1	CASSSTLAGGPYNEQFF	TGTGCCAGCTCATCAACTCTAGCGGGAGGGCCCTACAATGAGCAGTTCTTC
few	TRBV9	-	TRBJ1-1	CASSVGVGVGTEAFF	TGTGCCAGCAGCGTTGGCGTGGGGGTAGGGACTGAAGCTTTCTTT
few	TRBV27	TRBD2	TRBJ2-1	CASSFRAGVPTYNEQFF	TGTGCCAGCAGTTTTAGAGCGGGAGTCCCTACTTACAATGAGCAGTTCTTC
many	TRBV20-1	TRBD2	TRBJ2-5	CSAPPGTSGKETQYF	TGCAGTGCACCGCCCGGGACTAGCGGGAAAGAGACCCAGTACTTC
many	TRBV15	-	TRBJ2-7	CATSRDGLYEQYF	TGTGCCACCAGCAGGGACGGACTCTACGAGCAGTACTTC
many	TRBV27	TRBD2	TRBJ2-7	CASSLGAGGAYEQYF	TGTGCCAGCAGTTTAGGGGCGGGAGGCGCCTACGAGCAGTACTTC
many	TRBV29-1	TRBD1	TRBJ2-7	CSVEVDARDSLSYEQYF	TGCAGCGTTGAAGTCGATGCCCGGGACAGCCTAAGCTACGAGCAGTACTTC
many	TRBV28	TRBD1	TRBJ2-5	CANTPPRTGIETQYF	TGTGCCAACACCCCGCCCCGGACAGGGATAGAGACCCAGTACTTC
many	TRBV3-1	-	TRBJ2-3	CASSQDPGYTDTQYF	TGTGCCAGCAGCCAAGATCCGGGATACACAGATACGCAGTATTTT
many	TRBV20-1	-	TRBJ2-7	CSARTRGEAYEQYF	TGCAGTGCTAGGACTCGGGGAGAGGCGTACGAGCAGTACTTC
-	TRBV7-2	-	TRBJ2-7	CASSGPGLKTYEQYF	TGTGCCAGCAGCGGGCCGGGACTTAAAACCTACGAGCAGTACTTC
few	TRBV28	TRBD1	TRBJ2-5	CASSLISGQGARGPYF	TGTGCCAGCAGTTTAATTTCGGGACAGGGGGCGCGTGGTCCGTACTTC
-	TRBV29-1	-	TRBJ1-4	CSVEERGDTNEKLFF	TGCAGCGTTGAAGAGAGGGGGGATACTAATGAAAAACTGTTTTTT
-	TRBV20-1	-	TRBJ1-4	CSARDQGTERGKLFF	TGCAGTGCTAGAGATCAAGGAACAGAAAGGGGAAAACTGTTTTTT
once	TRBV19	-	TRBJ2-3	CASSGIGGETDTQYF	TGTGCCAGTAGCGGAATAGGCGGGGAGACAGATACGCAGTATTTT
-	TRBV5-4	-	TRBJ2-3	CASSLVEAGRSTQYF	TGTGCCAGCAGCTTGGTGGAGGCCGGAAGAAGTACGCAGTATTTT
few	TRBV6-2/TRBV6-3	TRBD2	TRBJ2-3	CASSHSGRGDTQYF	TGTGCCAGCAGTCATAGCGGGAGAGGGGATACGCAGTATTTT
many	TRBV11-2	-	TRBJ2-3	CASSLVLGGNTDTQYF	TGTGCCAGCAGCTTAGTACTGGGCGGGAATACAGATACGCAGTATTTT
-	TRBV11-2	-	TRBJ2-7	CACSLTSYEQYF	TGTGCCTGCTCCCTAACTTCCTACGAGCAGTACTTC
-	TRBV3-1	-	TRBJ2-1	CASSQEGGRSSYNEQFF	TGTGCCAGCAGCCAAGAAGGAGGCAGGAGCTCCTACAATGAGCAGTTCTTC
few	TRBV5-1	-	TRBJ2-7	CASSLDSREQYF	TGCGCCAGCAGCTTGGACTCCCGCGAGCAGTACTTC
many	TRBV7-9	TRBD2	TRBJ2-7	CASSWGLAHNEQYF	TGTGCCAGCAGCTGGGGACTAGCCCACAACGAGCAGTACTTC
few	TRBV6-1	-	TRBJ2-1	CASTGRLSAYNEQFF	TGTGCCAGCACCGGGCGCCTCTCCGCCTACAATGAGCAGTTCTTC
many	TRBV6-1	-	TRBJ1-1	CASSHRLRGRDTEAFF	TGTGCCAGCAGTCACCGACTGCGGGGCCGGGACACTGAAGCTTTCTTT
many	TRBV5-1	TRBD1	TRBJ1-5	CASSLPGTGRAVSNQPQHF	TGCGCCAGCAGCTTGCCCGGGACAGGGCGCGCAGTAAGCAATCAGCCCCAGCATTTT
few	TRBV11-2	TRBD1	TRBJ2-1	CASSPTGTGADEQFF	TGTGCCAGCAGCCCTACCGGGACAGGGGCGGATGAGCAGTTCTTC
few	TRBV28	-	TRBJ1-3	CASSFLQPTSGNTIYF	TGTGCCAGCAGTTTTTTACAGCCGACCTCTGGAAACACCATATATTTT